The rows below give T cell receptor beta chains drawn from one sample of a study of blood T cell repertoires in COVID-19. Generated by immunoSEQ multiplex PCR, the TCRdb table keeps only in-frame clones and is missing some. This sample yields 60,000 to 80,000 clones, of which around 80% are seen a single time; 9.5% to 15% belongs to the top ten. Sequences were obtained from peripheral blood. These receptors all stem from a man in his forties or fifties with COVID-19, enrolled during active disease. CDR3s include the opening cysteine and the closing phenylalanine or tryptophan. Fields, in order: V gene, J gene, D gene, CDR3 protein. A D gene is named only where the DNA matches it firmly.

v_gene: TRBV4-2; j_gene: TRBJ2-7; d_gene: TRBD2; CDR3aa: CASSLIGGGRAGNEQYF
v_gene: TRBV28; j_gene: TRBJ2-3; d_gene: TRBD2; CDR3aa: CASSRTGGTSGTDTQYF
v_gene: TRBV7-2; j_gene: TRBJ1-6; d_gene: TRBD1; CDR3aa: CASSFGLDRAGASPLHF
v_gene: TRBV7-9; j_gene: TRBJ1-1; d_gene: TRBD1; CDR3aa: CASSLVTGAHTEAFF
v_gene: TRBV4-1; j_gene: TRBJ2-5; d_gene: .; CDR3aa: CASSQVFRVGGQTQYF
v_gene: TRBV19; j_gene: TRBJ1-5; d_gene: .; CDR3aa: CASSIVGGIQPQHF
v_gene: TRBV28; j_gene: TRBJ2-7; d_gene: .; CDR3aa: CASSFAGRSYEQYF
v_gene: TRBV7-8; j_gene: TRBJ2-1; d_gene: TRBD1; CDR3aa: CASSFRRDRLHNEQFF
v_gene: TRBV21-1; j_gene: TRBJ2-1; d_gene: .; CDR3aa: CASSKKGQGIGLNEQFF
v_gene: TRBV7-3; j_gene: TRBJ2-1; d_gene: .; CDR3aa: CASSLTKQFF
v_gene: TRBV6-5; j_gene: TRBJ2-7; d_gene: TRBD1; CDR3aa: CASNLRDRVEEQYF
v_gene: TRBV3-1/TRBV3-2; j_gene: TRBJ2-1; d_gene: TRBD2; CDR3aa: CASSPRTSGRFNEQFF
v_gene: TRBV5-5; j_gene: TRBJ2-5; d_gene: .; CDR3aa: CASSSLRTRETQYF
v_gene: TRBV6-2/TRBV6-3; j_gene: TRBJ2-7; d_gene: .; CDR3aa: CASSYFREKLYF
v_gene: TRBV6-5; j_gene: TRBJ1-2; d_gene: TRBD1; CDR3aa: CASSGTGAGSYGYTF
v_gene: TRBV6-6; j_gene: TRBJ2-7; d_gene: .; CDR3aa: CASSYGGSQYSYF
v_gene: TRBV28; j_gene: TRBJ1-2; d_gene: .; CDR3aa: CASSFGGTYGYTF
v_gene: TRBV28; j_gene: TRBJ1-6; d_gene: .; CDR3aa: CASSFYRGDSPLHF
v_gene: TRBV10-3; j_gene: TRBJ2-2; d_gene: .; CDR3aa: CAIIAGQHNTGELFF
v_gene: TRBV20-1; j_gene: TRBJ2-1; d_gene: TRBD2; CDR3aa: CSASSSGSYSYNEQFF
v_gene: TRBV28; j_gene: TRBJ1-4; d_gene: TRBD1; CDR3aa: CASSPTGGIGSTNEKLFF
v_gene: TRBV28; j_gene: TRBJ1-6; d_gene: .; CDR3aa: CASRGQINSPLHF
v_gene: TRBV28; j_gene: TRBJ1-5; d_gene: .; CDR3aa: CASSSGWRQPQHF
v_gene: TRBV5-1; j_gene: TRBJ2-2; d_gene: TRBD2; CDR3aa: CASSPLAGGTGELFF
v_gene: TRBV4-2; j_gene: TRBJ2-3; d_gene: TRBD2; CDR3aa: CASSHKPSGRTDTQYF
v_gene: TRBV24-1; j_gene: TRBJ2-5; d_gene: .; CDR3aa: CATSDSASVEETQYF
v_gene: TRBV28; j_gene: TRBJ1-4; d_gene: .; CDR3aa: CASSTGGLGEEKLFF
v_gene: TRBV9; j_gene: TRBJ1-5; d_gene: TRBD1; CDR3aa: CASSEGQGARQPQHF
v_gene: TRBV30; j_gene: TRBJ1-3; d_gene: .; CDR3aa: CAWSPNLSSGNTIYF
v_gene: TRBV5-1; j_gene: TRBJ2-5; d_gene: TRBD2; CDR3aa: CASSKTALAGLETQYF
v_gene: TRBV6-6; j_gene: TRBJ1-1; d_gene: .; CDR3aa: CASSSWTDPNTEAFF
v_gene: TRBV14; j_gene: TRBJ2-1; d_gene: TRBD1; CDR3aa: CASSAGTGQLNEQFF
v_gene: TRBV11-3; j_gene: TRBJ2-1; d_gene: .; CDR3aa: CASSLVSYNEQFF
v_gene: TRBV7-2; j_gene: TRBJ2-7; d_gene: .; CDR3aa: CASSLSRPYEQYF
v_gene: TRBV5-5; j_gene: TRBJ1-3; d_gene: TRBD1; CDR3aa: CASSYRGEGNTIYF
v_gene: TRBV19; j_gene: TRBJ1-5; d_gene: TRBD1; CDR3aa: CASTLTTGANQPQHF
v_gene: TRBV7-8; j_gene: TRBJ2-7; d_gene: TRBD1; CDR3aa: CASSPFGQAYEQYF
v_gene: TRBV19; j_gene: TRBJ2-7; d_gene: TRBD2; CDR3aa: CASSPERTSGFSYEQYF
v_gene: TRBV9; j_gene: TRBJ2-3; d_gene: TRBD2; CDR3aa: CASSGSGAPSTDTQYF
v_gene: TRBV6-5; j_gene: TRBJ2-3; d_gene: TRBD1; CDR3aa: CASRQGGAKTDTQYF
v_gene: TRBV3-1/TRBV3-2; j_gene: TRBJ1-3; d_gene: TRBD1; CDR3aa: CASRANRGIRNTIYF
v_gene: TRBV3-1/TRBV3-2; j_gene: TRBJ2-1; d_gene: .; CDR3aa: CASSQDAGNEQFF
v_gene: TRBV5-6; j_gene: TRBJ2-1; d_gene: TRBD2; CDR3aa: CASSLSGSGGYNEQFF
v_gene: TRBV30; j_gene: TRBJ2-7; d_gene: TRBD1; CDR3aa: CACPRQGQGYEQYF
v_gene: TRBV7-3; j_gene: TRBJ1-1; d_gene: .; CDR3aa: CASSLLEGVGEAFF
v_gene: TRBV7-6; j_gene: TRBJ2-7; d_gene: TRBD1; CDR3aa: CASSLNSGTGSYEQYF
v_gene: TRBV6-4; j_gene: TRBJ2-2; d_gene: .; CDR3aa: CASSAAGAGTGELFF
v_gene: TRBV28; j_gene: TRBJ1-4; d_gene: .; CDR3aa: CASSFDRNEKLFF
v_gene: TRBV2; j_gene: TRBJ2-1; d_gene: .; CDR3aa: CATTTYNEQFF